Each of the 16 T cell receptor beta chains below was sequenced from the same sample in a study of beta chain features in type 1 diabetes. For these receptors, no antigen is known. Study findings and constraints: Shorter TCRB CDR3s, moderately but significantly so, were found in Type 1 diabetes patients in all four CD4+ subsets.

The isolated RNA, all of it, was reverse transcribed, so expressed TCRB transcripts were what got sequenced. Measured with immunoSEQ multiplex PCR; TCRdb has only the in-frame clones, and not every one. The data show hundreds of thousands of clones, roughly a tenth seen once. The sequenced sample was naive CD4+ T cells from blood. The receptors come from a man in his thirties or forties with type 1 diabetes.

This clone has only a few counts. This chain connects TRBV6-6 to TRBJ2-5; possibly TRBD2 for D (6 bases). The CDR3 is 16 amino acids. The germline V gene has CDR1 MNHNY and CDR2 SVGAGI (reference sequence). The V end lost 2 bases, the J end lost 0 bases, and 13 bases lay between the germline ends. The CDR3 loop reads CASSYGRPSYQETQYF. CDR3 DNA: TGTGCCAGCAGTTACGGGAGGCCCTCGTACCAAGAGACCCAGTACTTC.

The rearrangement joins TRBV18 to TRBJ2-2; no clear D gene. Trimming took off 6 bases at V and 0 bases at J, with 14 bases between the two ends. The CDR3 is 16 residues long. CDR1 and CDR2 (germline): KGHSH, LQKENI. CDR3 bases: TGTGCCAGCTCCCCAAACCCAACAGCGAACACCGGGGAGCTGTTTTTT. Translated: CASSPNPTANTGELFF.

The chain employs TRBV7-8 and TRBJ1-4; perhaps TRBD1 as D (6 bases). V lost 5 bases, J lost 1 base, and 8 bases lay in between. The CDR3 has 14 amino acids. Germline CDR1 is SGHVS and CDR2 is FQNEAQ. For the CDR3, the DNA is TGTGCCAGCAGCCCACAGGGAACTAATGAAAAACTGTTTTTT. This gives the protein CASSPQGTNEKLFF.

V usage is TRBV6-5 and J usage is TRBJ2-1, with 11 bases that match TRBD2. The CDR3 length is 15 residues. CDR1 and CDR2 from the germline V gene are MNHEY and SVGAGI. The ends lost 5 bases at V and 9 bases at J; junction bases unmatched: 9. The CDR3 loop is CASSTAGTSGREQFF. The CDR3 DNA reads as TGTGCCAGCAGTACAGCCGGGACTAGCGGACGTGAGCAGTTCTTC.

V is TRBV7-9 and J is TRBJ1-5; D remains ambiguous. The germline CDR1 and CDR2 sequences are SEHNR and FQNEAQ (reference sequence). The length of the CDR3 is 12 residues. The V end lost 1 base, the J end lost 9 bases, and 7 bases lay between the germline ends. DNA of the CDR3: TGTGCCAGCAGCTTAGAGATGGCGCCCCAGCATTTT. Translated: CASSLEMAPQHF.

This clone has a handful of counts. The CDR3 DNA sequence: TGTGCCACCAGCAGAGATGAGTATTCACCCCTCCACTTT. It yields the protein CATSRDEYSPLHF. The chain links TRBV15 to TRBJ1-6; unclear D gene. The CDR3 is 13 amino acids. Trimming pared 0 bases from V and 8 bases from J, leaving 5 bases between. CDR1 and CDR2 from the germline V gene are LNHNV and YYDKDF (reference sequence). The complete variable domain, with remaining parts taken from reference TRBV15 and TRBJ1-6, reads DAMVIQNPRYQVTQFGKPVTLSCSQTLNHNVMYWYQQKSSQAPKLLFHYYDKDFNNEADTPDNFQSRRPNTSFCFLDIRSPGLGDTAMYLCATSRDEYSPLHFGNGTRLTVT.

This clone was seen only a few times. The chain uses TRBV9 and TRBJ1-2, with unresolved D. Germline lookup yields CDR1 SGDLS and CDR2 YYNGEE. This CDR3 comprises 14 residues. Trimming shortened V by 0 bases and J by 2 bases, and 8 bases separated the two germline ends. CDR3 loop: CASSVDGRNYGYTF. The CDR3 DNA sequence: TGTGCCAGCAGCGTAGATGGCAGGAACTATGGCTACACCTTC.

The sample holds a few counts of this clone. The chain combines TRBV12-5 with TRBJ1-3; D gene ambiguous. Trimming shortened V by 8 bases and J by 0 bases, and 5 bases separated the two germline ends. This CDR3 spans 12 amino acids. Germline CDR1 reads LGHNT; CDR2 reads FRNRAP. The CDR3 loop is CASRSSGNTIYF. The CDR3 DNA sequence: TGTGCTAGTCGGAGCTCTGGAAACACCATATATTTT.

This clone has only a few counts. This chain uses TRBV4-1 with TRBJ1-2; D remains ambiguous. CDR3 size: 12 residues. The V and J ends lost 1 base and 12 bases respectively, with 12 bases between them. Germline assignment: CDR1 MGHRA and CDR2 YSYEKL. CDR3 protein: CASSQGQREHTF. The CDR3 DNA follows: TGCGCCAGCAGCCAAGGTCAGCGGGAACACACCTTC.

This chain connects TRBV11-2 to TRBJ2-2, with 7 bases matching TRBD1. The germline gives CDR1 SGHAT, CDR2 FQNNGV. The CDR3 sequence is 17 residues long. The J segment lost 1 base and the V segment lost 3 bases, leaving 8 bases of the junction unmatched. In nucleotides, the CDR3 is TGTGCCAGCAGCTTGAGCCGGGACAGTAAGAACACCGGGGAGCTGTTTTTT. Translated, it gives CASSLSRDSKNTGELFF.

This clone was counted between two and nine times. Here the CDR3 DNA reads TGTGCCACCAGCAGAGCCCCCCCCGGGTACGAGCAGTACTTC. Translated: CATSRAPPGYEQYF. The chain is built from TRBV15 and TRBJ2-7; D is ambiguous. Germline assignment: CDR1 LNHNV and CDR2 YYDKDF (reference sequence). V was shortened by 1 base and J by 4 bases, with 11 bases between the two germline ends. This CDR3 is 14 amino acids long.

CDR3 bases: TGTGCCAGCCGCTCCTCACTCTATGGCTACACCTTC. Amino acid sequence: CASRSSLYGYTF. The gene calls are TRBV28 and TRBJ1-2; D is uncertain. V was trimmed by 8 bases and J by 4 bases, leaving 11 bases between them. The CDR3 covers 12 residues. Germline V gene data show CDR1 as MDHEN and CDR2 as SYDVKM.

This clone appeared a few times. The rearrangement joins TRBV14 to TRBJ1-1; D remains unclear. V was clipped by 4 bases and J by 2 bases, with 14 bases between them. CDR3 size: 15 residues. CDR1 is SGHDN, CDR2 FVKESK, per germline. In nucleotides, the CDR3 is TGTGCCAGCAGCCGAAAACAGTGGTATAACACTGAAGCTTTCTTT. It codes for CASSRKQWYNTEAFF.

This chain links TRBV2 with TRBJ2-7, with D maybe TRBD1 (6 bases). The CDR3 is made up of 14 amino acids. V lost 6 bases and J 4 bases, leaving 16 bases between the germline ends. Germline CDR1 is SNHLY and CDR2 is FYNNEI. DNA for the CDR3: TGTGCCAGCAGCCAACAGGGAACTCTTTACGAGCAGTACTTC. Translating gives CASSQQGTLYEQYF.

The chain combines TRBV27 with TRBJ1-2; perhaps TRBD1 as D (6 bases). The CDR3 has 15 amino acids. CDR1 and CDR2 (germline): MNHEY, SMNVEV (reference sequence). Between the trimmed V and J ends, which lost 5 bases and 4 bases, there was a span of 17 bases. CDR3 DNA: TGTGCCAGCAGTCCGGAACGACAGGAAGGCTATGGCTACACCTTC. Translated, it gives CASSPERQEGYGYTF.

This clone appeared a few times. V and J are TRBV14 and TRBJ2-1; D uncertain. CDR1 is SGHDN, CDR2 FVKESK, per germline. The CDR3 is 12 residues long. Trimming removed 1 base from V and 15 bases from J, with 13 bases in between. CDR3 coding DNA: TGTGCCAGCAGCCAAGTCTACGCCTCGTTGTTCTTC. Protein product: CASSQVYASLFF. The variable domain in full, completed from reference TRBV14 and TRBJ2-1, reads EAGVTQFPSHSVIEKGQTVTLRCDPISGHDNLYWYRRVMGKEIKFLLHFVKESKQDESGMPNNRFLAERTGGTYSTLKVQPAELEDSGVYFCASSQVYASLFFGPGTRLTVL.